Presented here are 25 T cell receptor beta chains from one specimen sequenced in a study of blood T cell repertoires in COVID-19. Assay: immunoSEQ multiplex PCR; the TCRdb copy retains only in-frame clones and omits some. The sample consists of some 170,000 clones, more than 80% of them appearing once. The sample was PBMCs or T cells enriched from blood (not recorded which). The source of these receptors is a middle-aged man who had recovered from COVID-19.

The rearrangement uses TRBV7-8 and TRBJ1-4; D is ambiguous. Germline V gene lookup returns CDR1 SGHVS and CDR2 FQNEAQ. CDR3 length equals 17 residues. Trimming stripped 2 bases from V and 0 bases from J, with 13 bases between. The CDR3 DNA follows: TGTGCCAGCAGCTTAAAGTATTCGAGGACAACTAATGAAAAACTGTTTTTT. Amino acids: CASSLKYSRTTNEKLFF.

The chain employs TRBV19 and TRBJ1-2; TRBD1 agrees at 10 bases. The germline V gene encodes CDR1 LNHDA and CDR2 SQIVND (reference sequence). The CDR3 spans 13 residues. With V trimmed by 6 bases and J by 7 bases, 5 bases remained unmatched. The CDR3 region has the DNA TGTGCCAGTAGGTCCGGGACAGGGGTTGGCTACACCTTC. Translated, it gives CASRSGTGVGYTF.

The V and J genes are TRBV3-1 (or the pseudogene TRBV3-2) and TRBJ2-2; 12 bases agree with TRBD2. The CDR3 consists of 17 residues. Per germline, CDR1 LGHDT and CDR2 YNNKEL (reference sequence). Trimming took 2 bases from V and 6 from J; bases not matched to a gene: 7. The CDR3 DNA is TGTGCCAGCAGCCAATTGACTAGCGGGAGATCCCCCGGGGAGCTGTTTTTT. Encoded protein: CASSQLTSGRSPGELFF.

The chain carries TRBV15 and TRBJ2-5; no clear D. Germline-derived CDR1 and CDR2 are LNHNV and YYDKDF (reference sequence). Trimming took 0 bases from V and 5 from J, leaving 7 bases between them. The CDR3 sequence is 13 residues long. The CDR3 loop is CATSRDLSETQYF. DNA for the CDR3: TGTGCCACCAGCAGAGATTTGTCGGAGACCCAGTACTTC.

The rearrangement joins TRBV18 to TRBJ2-1, with TRBD2 identical over 10 bases. After removal of 4 bases from V and 2 bases from J, the junction contained 8 bases not matched to a gene. CDR1 is KGHSH, CDR2 LQKENI, per germline. The CDR3 totals 17 residues. The CDR3 sequence is CASSLDQGLAAYNEQFF. Here the CDR3 DNA reads TGTGCCAGCTCACTGGATCAAGGACTAGCGGCCTACAATGAGCAGTTCTTC.

This chain uses TRBV9 with TRBJ2-1, with TRBD2 matching 9 bases. V trimming: 0 bases; J trimming: 5 bases; junction bases outside the gene matches: 3. The CDR3 has 15 residues. Germline V gene lookup returns CDR1 SGDLS and CDR2 YYNGEE. CDR3 DNA sequence: TGTGCCAGCAGCGTAGTTAGCGGGGGAAACAATGAGCAGTTCTTC. It encodes CASSVVSGGNNEQFF.

The V gene is TRBV28, the J gene TRBJ1-5; the D gene is possibly TRBD1 (6 bases). Germline-derived CDR1 and CDR2 are MDHEN and SYDVKM. Trimming pared 6 bases from V and 2 bases from J, leaving 11 bases between. The CDR3 is 14 residues long. DNA for the CDR3: TGTGCCAGCAGGACCCGACAGGGCAATCAGCCCCAGCATTTT. Amino acid sequence: CASRTRQGNQPQHF.

The chain joins TRBV24-1 to TRBJ2-3; TRBD2 might be the D (7 bases). The V end lost 3 bases, the J end lost 6 bases, and 18 bases lay between the germline ends. The CDR3 loop spans 16 amino acids. Germline CDR1 is KGHDR and CDR2 is SFDVKD. The CDR3 DNA reads TGTGCCACCAGTGATCCAGAGGGGGGGGCGATGGATACGCAGTATTTT. Translating it yields CATSDPEGGAMDTQYF.

The chain employs TRBV9 and TRBJ1-5, with 9 bases lining up with TRBD1. CDR3 length: 17 residues. Germline V gene sequence: CDR1 SGDLS, CDR2 YYNGEE. V lost 4 bases and J lost 6; bases outside the gene matches: 14. Here the CDR3 DNA reads TGTGCCAGCAGCCCCACCCCCGGGACAGGGCGCGGTCAGCCCCAGCATTTT. Translated: CASSPTPGTGRGQPQHF.

The chain employs TRBV5-1 and TRBJ2-5; D is perhaps TRBD2 (6 bases). Trimming took 0 bases from V and 5 from J, leaving 23 bases between them. Germline values: CDR1 SGHRS, CDR2 YFSETQ. This CDR3 contains 18 residues. The CDR3: CASSLAFSAGPGIETQYF. CDR3 DNA: TGCGCCAGCAGCTTGGCCTTTTCGGCGGGGCCCGGGATTGAGACCCAGTACTTC. Drawing the rest from reference TRBV5-1 and TRBJ2-5, the complete variable domain is KAGVTQTPRYLIKTRGQQVTLSCSPISGHRSVSWYQQTPGQGLQFLFEYFSETQRNKGNFPGRFSGRQFSNSRSEMNVSTLELGDSALYLCASSLAFSAGPGIETQYFGPGTRLLVL.

This clone was found many times. The genes are TRBV6-5 and TRBJ1-5; 10 bases agree with TRBD1. V was clipped by 8 bases and J by 4 bases; unmatched bases: 5. The length of the CDR3 is 14 residues. Germline-derived CDR1 and CDR2 are MNHEY and SVGAGI. CDR3 in DNA: TGTGCCAGCCGGAAGGGACAGGGGAATCAGCCCCAGCATTTT. Amino acid sequence: CASRKGQGNQPQHF.

The chain employs TRBV11-2 and TRBJ2-7, with TRBD2 as a possible D gene (7 bases). The CDR3 runs 15 residues. Deletions cut 1 base from V and 3 bases from J, with 13 bases between. The germline V gene encodes CDR1 SGHAT and CDR2 FQNNGV. CDR3 nucleotides: TGTGCCAGCAGCTTAGGACGAGGGGGGGGCTACGAGCAGTACTTC. Translation gives CASSLGRGGGYEQYF.

Here the CDR3 reads CAWSLHAISGNTIYF. As DNA, the CDR3 is TGTGCCTGGAGTCTTCACGCTATCTCTGGAAACACCATATATTTT. The chain links TRBV30 to TRBJ1-3; D is unclear. The ends were cut back, 2 bases at V and 0 bases at J, with 11 bases in the middle. Germline lookup yields CDR1 GTSNPN and CDR2 SVGIG (reference sequence). The CDR3 runs 15 residues.

This clone was seen once. The chain combines TRBV7-3 with TRBJ2-1, with D perhaps matching TRBD1 (5 bases). V lost 2 bases, J lost 4 bases, and 12 bases lay in between. Germline assignment: CDR1 SGHTA and CDR2 FQGTGA. The CDR3 runs 15 residues. The CDR3: CASSLGHGEYNEQFF. Here the CDR3 DNA reads TGTGCCAGCAGCTTAGGACATGGGGAATACAATGAGCAGTTCTTC.

The chain links TRBV27 to TRBJ2-7; perhaps TRBD1 as D (5 bases). Germline lookup yields CDR1 MNHEY and CDR2 SMNVEV (reference sequence). The CDR3 runs 13 residues. The ends were cut back, 3 bases at V and 4 bases at J, with 10 bases in the middle. The CDR3 DNA follows: TGTGCCAGCAGTTTTGGAAGGGGTTACGAGCAGTACTTC. This translates into CASSFGRGYEQYF.

The chain employs TRBV19 and TRBJ1-2; possible D gene TRBD1, 6 bases. CDR1 is LNHDA, CDR2 SQIVND, per germline (reference sequence). The CDR3 spans 15 residues. Trimming removed 5 bases at V and 3 bases at J, with 16 bases between. This CDR3 reads CASSPQGLHYYGYTF. The CDR3 nucleotides read TGTGCCAGTAGTCCACAGGGTCTCCATTACTATGGCTACACCTTC.

The chain carries TRBV7-9 and TRBJ1-1; D is undetermined. CDR3 length: 13 residues. The germline V and J ends were trimmed by 5 bases and 7 bases, with 14 bases remaining between them. Looked up from germline, CDR1 is SEHNR and CDR2 is FQNEAQ (reference sequence). The CDR3 here is CASSPGGVGEAFF. The CDR3, as DNA: TGTGCCAGCAGCCCCGGCGGGGTCGGTGAAGCTTTCTTT. The whole variable domain, remainder taken from reference TRBV7-9 and TRBJ1-1, is DTGVSQNPRHKITKRGQNVTFRCDPISEHNRLYWYRQTLGQGPEFLTYFQNEAQLEKSRLLSDRFSAERPKGSFSTLEIQRTEQGDSAMYLCASSPGGVGEAFFGQGTRLTVV.

The chain employs TRBV30 and TRBJ1-2; TRBD1 matches at 7 bases. The germline V gene has CDR1 GTSNPN and CDR2 SVGIG (reference sequence). J lost 2 bases, V lost 6 bases, and 9 bases had no gene match. This CDR3 has 14 amino acids. The CDR3 DNA reads as TGTGCCTGCCGCACGACAGGGTTAAACTATGGCTACACCTTC. The encoded protein is CACRTTGLNYGYTF.

The rearrangement links TRBV6-5 to TRBJ1-5; D call uncertain. CDR1 is MNHEY and CDR2 is SVGAGI in the germline V gene. This CDR3 is 14 amino acids long. Trimming stripped 4 bases from V and 5 bases from J, with 12 bases between. CDR3 in amino acids: CASSWSVRDQPQHF. The CDR3 DNA is TGTGCCAGCAGTTGGTCCGTGCGGGATCAGCCCCAGCATTTT.

The chain links TRBV19 to TRBJ1-2, with D perhaps TRBD1 (6 bases). The germline gives CDR1 LNHDA, CDR2 SQIVND (reference sequence). Trimming shortened V by 5 bases and J by 8 bases, and 15 bases separated the two germline ends. The CDR3 is 13 amino acids. CDR3 amino acids: CASSSRRGGGYTF. The CDR3 coding sequence is TGTGCCAGTAGTTCGCGCAGGGGCGGAGGCTACACCTTC.

The chain recombines TRBV6-1 with TRBJ1-1, with a possible D match to TRBD1 (5 bases). V dropped 3 bases and J dropped 7 bases, with 6 bases sitting between them. There are 11 residues in the CDR3. Germline lookup yields CDR1 MNHNS and CDR2 SASEGT. The CDR3 loop reads CASSDRDEAFF. DNA of the CDR3: TGTGCCAGCAGTGACAGGGATGAAGCTTTCTTT.

The chain recombines TRBV29-1 with TRBJ2-5, with 10 bases identical to TRBD2. The germline V gene has CDR1 SQVTM and CDR2 ANQGSEA. Trimming cost V 6 bases and J 1 base; bases outside gene matches: 11. CDR3 length: 16 amino acids. CDR3 region: CSVRGWTSGPQETQYF. Here the CDR3 DNA reads TGCAGCGTCCGGGGGTGGACTAGCGGACCCCAAGAGACCCAGTACTTC.

The V and J genes are TRBV6-5 and TRBJ1-4; D might be TRBD1 (5 bases). The V gene lost 4 bases and the J gene lost 7 bases, with 13 bases spanning the gap. Germline-derived CDR1 and CDR2 are MNHEY and SVGAGI. This CDR3 is built from 14 residues. CDR3: CASSWGREGEKLFF. CDR3 DNA: TGTGCCAGCAGTTGGGGCAGGGAGGGTGAAAAACTGTTTTTT.

The chain carries TRBV5-5 and TRBJ1-3; TRBD1 aligns across 7 bases. The length of the CDR3 is 17 residues. V gave up 0 bases and J gave up 9 bases; unmatched junction bases: 15. The germline V gene encodes CDR1 SGHKS and CDR2 YYEKEE (reference sequence). The CDR3 here is CASSLVGQVPSGGTIYF. The CDR3 DNA reads TGTGCCAGCAGCTTGGTAGGACAGGTCCCCTCTGGTGGCACCATATATTTT.

The rearrangement uses TRBV4-1 and TRBJ2-5, with D tentatively TRBD1 (6 bases). Trimming shortened V by 0 bases and J by 5 bases, and 16 bases separated the two germline ends. There are 16 residues in the CDR3. CDR1 is MGHRA and CDR2 is YSYEKL in the germline V gene. This chain's CDR3 is CASSQEMTGFQETQYF. Written as DNA, the CDR3 is TGCGCCAGCAGCCAAGAAATGACAGGTTTTCAGGAGACCCAGTACTTC.